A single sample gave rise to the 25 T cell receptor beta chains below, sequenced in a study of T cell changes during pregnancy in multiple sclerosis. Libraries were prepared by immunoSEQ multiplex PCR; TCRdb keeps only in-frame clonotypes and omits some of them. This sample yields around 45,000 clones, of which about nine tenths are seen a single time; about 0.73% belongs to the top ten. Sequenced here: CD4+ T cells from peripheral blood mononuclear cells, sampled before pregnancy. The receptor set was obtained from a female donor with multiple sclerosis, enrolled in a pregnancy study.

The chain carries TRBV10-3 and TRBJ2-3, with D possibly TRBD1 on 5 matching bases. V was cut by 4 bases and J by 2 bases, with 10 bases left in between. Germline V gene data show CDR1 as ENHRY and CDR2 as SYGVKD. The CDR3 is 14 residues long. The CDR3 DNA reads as TGTGCCATCAGTGGGGGCCGAACCACAGATACGCAGTATTTT. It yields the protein CAISGGRTTDTQYF.

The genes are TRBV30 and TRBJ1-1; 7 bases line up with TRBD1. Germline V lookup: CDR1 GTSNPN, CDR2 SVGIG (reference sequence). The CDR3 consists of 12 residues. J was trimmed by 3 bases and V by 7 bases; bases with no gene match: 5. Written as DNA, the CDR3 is TGTGCCTTGACAGGGCGGTACACTGAAGCTTTCTTT. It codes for CALTGRYTEAFF.

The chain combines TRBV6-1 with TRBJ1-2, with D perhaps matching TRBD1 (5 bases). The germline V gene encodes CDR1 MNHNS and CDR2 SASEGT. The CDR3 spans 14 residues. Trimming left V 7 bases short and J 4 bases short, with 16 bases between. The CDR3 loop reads CASTLDSSGYGYTF. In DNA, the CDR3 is TGTGCCAGCACCCTAGACAGCTCTGGCTATGGCTACACCTTC.

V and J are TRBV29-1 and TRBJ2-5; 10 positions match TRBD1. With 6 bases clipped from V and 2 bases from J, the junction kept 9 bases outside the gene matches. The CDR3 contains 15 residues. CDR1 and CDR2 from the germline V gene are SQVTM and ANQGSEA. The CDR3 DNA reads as TGCAGCGTGGATCGGACAGGGGGAAAACAAGAGACCCAGTACTTC. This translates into CSVDRTGGKQETQYF. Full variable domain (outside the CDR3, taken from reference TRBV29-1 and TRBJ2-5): SAVISQKPSRDICQRGTSLTIQCQVDSQVTMMFWYRQQPGQSLTLIATANQGSEATYESGFVIDKFPISRPNLTFSTLTVSNMSPEDSSIYLCSVDRTGGKQETQYFGPGTRLLVL.

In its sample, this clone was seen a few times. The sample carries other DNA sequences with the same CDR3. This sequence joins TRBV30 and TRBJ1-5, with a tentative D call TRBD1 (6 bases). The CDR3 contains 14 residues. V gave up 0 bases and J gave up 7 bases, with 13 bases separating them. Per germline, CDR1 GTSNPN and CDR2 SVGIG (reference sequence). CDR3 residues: CAWSVAGASQPQHF. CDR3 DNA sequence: TGTGCCTGGAGTGTAGCAGGGGCGAGCCAGCCCCAGCATTTT.

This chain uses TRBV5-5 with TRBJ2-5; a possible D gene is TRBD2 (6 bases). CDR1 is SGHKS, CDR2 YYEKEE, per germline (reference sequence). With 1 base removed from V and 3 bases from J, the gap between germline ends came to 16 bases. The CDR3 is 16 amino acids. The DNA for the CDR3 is TGTGCCAGCAGCTTGATGTTAGCGAGGAGGGAAGAGACCCAGTACTTC. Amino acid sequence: CASSLMLARREETQYF.

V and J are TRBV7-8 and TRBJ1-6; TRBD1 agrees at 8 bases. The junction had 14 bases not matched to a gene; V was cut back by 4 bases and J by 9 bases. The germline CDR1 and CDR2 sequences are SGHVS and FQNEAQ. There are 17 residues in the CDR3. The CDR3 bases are TGTGCCAGCAGCTCTTACGCCCAGGGGGCTAAGAGTTCACCCCTCCACTTT. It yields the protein CASSSYAQGAKSSPLHF.

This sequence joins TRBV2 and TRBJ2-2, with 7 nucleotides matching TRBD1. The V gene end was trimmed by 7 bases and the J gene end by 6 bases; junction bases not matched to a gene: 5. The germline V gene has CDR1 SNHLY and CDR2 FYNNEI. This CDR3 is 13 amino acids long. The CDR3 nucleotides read TGTGCCAGCAACAGGGGTCCCGCCGGGGAGCTGTTTTTT. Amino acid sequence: CASNRGPAGELFF.

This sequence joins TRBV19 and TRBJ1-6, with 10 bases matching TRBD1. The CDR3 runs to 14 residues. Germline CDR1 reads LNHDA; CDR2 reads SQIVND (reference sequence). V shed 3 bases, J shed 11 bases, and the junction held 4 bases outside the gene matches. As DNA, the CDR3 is TGTGCCAGTAGTATGGGGACAGGGGCTACACCCCTCCACTTT. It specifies CASSMGTGATPLHF.

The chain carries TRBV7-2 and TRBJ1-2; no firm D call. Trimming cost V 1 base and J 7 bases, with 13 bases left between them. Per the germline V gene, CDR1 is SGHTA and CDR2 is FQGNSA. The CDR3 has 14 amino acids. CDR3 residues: CASSLDHGERGYTF. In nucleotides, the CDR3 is TGTGCCAGCAGCTTAGATCACGGAGAACGTGGCTACACCTTC. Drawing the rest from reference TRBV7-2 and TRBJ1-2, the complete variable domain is GAGVSQSPSNKVTEKGKDVELRCDPISGHTALYWYRQSLGQGLEFLIYFQGNSAPDKSGLPSDRFSAERTGGSVSTLTIQRTQQEDSAVYLCASSLDHGERGYTFGSGTRLTVV.

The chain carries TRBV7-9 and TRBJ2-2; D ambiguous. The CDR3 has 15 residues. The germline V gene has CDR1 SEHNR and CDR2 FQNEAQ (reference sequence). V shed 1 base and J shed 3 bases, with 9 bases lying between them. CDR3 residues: CASSLDLGDTGELFF. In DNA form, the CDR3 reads TGTGCCAGCAGCTTAGACCTGGGCGACACCGGGGAGCTGTTTTTT.

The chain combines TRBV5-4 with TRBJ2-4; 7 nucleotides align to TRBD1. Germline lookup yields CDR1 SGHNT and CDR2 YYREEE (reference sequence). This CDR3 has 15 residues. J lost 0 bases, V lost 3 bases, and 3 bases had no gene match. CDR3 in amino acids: CASSSGGLAKNIQYF. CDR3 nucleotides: TGTGCCAGCAGCTCAGGGGGATTAGCCAAAAACATTCAGTACTTC.

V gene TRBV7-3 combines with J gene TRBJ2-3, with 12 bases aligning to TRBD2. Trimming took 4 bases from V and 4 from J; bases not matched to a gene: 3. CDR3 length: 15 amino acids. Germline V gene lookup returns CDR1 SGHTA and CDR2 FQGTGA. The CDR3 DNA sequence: TGTGCCAGCAGCTCGACTAGCGGGGGAGCAGATACGCAGTATTTT. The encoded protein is CASSSTSGGADTQYF.

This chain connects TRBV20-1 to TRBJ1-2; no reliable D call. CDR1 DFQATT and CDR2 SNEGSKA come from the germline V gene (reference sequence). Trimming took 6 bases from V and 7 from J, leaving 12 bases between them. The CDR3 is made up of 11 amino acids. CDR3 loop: CSAQRVAGYTF. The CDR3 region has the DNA TGCAGTGCCCAGCGGGTCGCTGGCTACACCTTC.

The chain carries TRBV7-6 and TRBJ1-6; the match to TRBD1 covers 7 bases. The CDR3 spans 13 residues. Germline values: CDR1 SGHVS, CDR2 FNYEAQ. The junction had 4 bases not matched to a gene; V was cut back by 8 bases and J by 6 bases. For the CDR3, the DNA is TGTGCCAGCGGCGACAGGGTTAATTCACCCCTCCACTTT. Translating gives CASGDRVNSPLHF.

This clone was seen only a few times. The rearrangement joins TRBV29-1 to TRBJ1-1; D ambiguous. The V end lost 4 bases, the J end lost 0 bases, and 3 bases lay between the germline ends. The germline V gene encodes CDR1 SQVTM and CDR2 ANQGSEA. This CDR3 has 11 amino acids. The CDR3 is CSVAVNTEAFF. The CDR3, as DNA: TGCAGCGTTGCAGTGAACACTGAAGCTTTCTTT.

CDR3 nucleotides: TGTGCCAGCAGCTTAGGCCCCCACCTACTGGATACGCAGTATTTT. It specifies CASSLGPHLLDTQYF. The V gene is TRBV7-8, the J gene TRBJ2-3; no firm D call. The CDR3 has 15 residues. Trimming removed 1 base at V and 6 bases at J, with 14 bases between. Germline CDR1 reads SGHVS; CDR2 reads FQNEAQ.

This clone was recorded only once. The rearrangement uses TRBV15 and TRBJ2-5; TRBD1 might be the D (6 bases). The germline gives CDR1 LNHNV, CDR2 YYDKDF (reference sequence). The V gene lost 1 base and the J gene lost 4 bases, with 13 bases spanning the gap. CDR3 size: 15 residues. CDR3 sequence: CATSRATGRGETQYF. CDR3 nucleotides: TGTGCCACCAGCAGAGCTACGGGCAGGGGAGAGACCCAGTACTTC.

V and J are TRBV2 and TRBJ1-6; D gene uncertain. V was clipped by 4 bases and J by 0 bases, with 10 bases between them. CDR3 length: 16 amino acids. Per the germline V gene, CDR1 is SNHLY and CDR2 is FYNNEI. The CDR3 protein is CASSGPRSSYNSPLHF. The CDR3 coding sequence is TGTGCCAGCAGTGGCCCGCGGAGCTCCTATAATTCACCCCTCCACTTT.

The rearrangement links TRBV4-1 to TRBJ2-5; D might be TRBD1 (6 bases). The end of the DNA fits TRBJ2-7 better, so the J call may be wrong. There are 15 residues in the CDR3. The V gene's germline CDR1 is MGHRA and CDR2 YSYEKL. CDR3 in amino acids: CASSQGQGIPYEQYF. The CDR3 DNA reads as TGCGCCAGCAGCCAAGGCCAGGGGATCCCCTACGAGCAGTACTTC.

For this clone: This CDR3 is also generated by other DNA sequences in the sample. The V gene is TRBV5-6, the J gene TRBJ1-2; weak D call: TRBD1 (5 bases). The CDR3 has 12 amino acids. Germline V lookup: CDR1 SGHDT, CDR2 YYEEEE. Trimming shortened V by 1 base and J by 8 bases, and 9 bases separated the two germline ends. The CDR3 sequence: CASSLQGGGYTF. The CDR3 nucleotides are TGTGCCAGCAGCTTGCAGGGAGGCGGCTACACCTTC.

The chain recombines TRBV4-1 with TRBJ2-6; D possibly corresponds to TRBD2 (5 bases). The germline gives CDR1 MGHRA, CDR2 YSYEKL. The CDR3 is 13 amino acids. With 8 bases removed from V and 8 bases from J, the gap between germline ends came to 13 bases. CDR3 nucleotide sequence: TGCGCCAGCTTCGGGGTTCTCACCAACGTCCTGACTTTC. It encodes CASFGVLTNVLTF.

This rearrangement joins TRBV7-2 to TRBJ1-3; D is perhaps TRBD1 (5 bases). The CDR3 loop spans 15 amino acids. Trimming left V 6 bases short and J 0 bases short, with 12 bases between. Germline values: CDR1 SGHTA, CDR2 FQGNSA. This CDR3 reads CASRRDFSSGNTIYF. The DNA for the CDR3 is TGTGCCAGCAGAAGGGACTTCAGCTCTGGAAACACCATATATTTT.

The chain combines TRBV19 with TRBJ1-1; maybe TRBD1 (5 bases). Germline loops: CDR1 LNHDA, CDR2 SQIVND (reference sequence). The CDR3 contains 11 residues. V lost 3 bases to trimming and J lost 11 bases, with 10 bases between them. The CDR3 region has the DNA TGTGCCAGTAGTATCGGATCAGGGGCTTTCTTT. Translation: CASSIGSGAFF.

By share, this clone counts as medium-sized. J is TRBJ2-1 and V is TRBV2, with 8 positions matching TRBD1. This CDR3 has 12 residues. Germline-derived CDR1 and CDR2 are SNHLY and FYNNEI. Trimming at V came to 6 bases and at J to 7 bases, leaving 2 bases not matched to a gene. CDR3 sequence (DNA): TGTGCCAGCAGAAGACAGGGGAATGAGCAGTTCTTC. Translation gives CASRRQGNEQFF. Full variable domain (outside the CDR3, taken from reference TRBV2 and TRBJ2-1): EPEVTQTPSHQVTQMGQEVILRCVPISNHLYFYWYRQILGQKVEFLVSFYNNEISEKSEIFDDQFSVERPDGSNFTLKIRSTKLEDSAMYFCASRRQGNEQFFGPGTRLTVL.